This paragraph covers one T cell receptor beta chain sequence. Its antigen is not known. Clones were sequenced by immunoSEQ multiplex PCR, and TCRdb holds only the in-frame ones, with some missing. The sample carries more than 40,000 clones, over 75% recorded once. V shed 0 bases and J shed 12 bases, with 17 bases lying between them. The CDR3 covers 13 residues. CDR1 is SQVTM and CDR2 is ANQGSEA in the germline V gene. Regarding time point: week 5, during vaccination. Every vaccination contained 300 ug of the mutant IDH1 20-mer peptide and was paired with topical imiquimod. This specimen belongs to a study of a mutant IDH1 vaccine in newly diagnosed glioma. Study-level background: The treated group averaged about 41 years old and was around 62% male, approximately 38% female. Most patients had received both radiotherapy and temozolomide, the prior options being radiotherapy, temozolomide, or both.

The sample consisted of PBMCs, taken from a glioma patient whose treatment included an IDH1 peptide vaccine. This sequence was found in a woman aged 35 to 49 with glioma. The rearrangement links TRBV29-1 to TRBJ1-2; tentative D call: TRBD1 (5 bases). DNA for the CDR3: TGCAGCGTTGAAGAATTCGGACCGGGGCTTAACACCTTC. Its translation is CSVEEFGPGLNTF.